The 11 T cell receptor beta chains given below trace back to one sample, sequenced in a study of Graves' ophthalmopathy and Graves' hyperthyroidism. The authors amplified TCR beta CDR3 regions from RNA transcripts. First-round RT-PCR employed HTBI primers, with a second-round multiplex PCR after it. TCRdb ran MiXCR on the multiplex PCR reads and lists one entry per CDR3 protein. This sample has 680,000 or so distinct CDR3 sequences; approximately 22% occur once, and the top ten carry about 6.6%. The source material was peripheral blood. The origin of the receptors is a woman aged 18-29 years with stable Graves' hyperthyroidism. Some clones in this sample may be carry-over from other donors' samples.

The sample holds many counts of this clonotype. The chain recombines TRBV6-5 with TRBJ1-3; perhaps TRBD1 as D (6 bases). This CDR3 region has 13 residues. Per the germline V gene, CDR1 is MNHEY and CDR2 is SVGAGI. V lost 4 bases and J lost 4, with 8 bases in between. The CDR3 coding sequence is TGTGCCAGCAGTTGGACAGACGGAAACACCATATATTTT. Protein: CASSWTDGNTIYF.

This clonotype was picked up many times. This sequence joins TRBV20-1 and TRBJ1-6; 8 positions agree with TRBD1. CDR1 and CDR2 (germline): DFQATT, SNEGSKA (reference sequence). V dropped 0 bases and J dropped 9; count of bases not matched to a gene: 10. This CDR3 has 16 residues. The CDR3 DNA sequence: TGCAGTGCTAGAGATCGACCAGGGGGCGTGCGTTCACCCCTCCACTTT. Residues: CSARDRPGGVRSPLHF.

This clonotype was recorded a few times. V is TRBV12-5 and J is TRBJ2-7; weak D call: TRBD2 (5 bases). The V gene lost 1 base and the J gene lost 4 bases, with 8 bases spanning the gap. The CDR3 covers 13 residues. The V gene's germline CDR1 is LGHNT and CDR2 FRNRAP. This chain's CDR3 is CASGLGPGYEQYF. The CDR3 bases are TGTGCTAGTGGTTTGGGGCCGGGATACGAGCAGTACTTC.

The CDR3 DNA reads TGTGCCAGCAGCGAAAGGGGGACTCACCATTCACCCCTCCACTTT. Translated, it gives CASSERGTHHSPLHF. J is TRBJ1-6 and V is TRBV6-1; D possibly corresponds to TRBD1 (6 bases). The CDR3 length is 15 residues. With 6 bases removed from V and 8 bases from J, the gap between germline ends came to 17 bases. Looked up from germline, CDR1 is MNHNS and CDR2 is SASEGT.

This clonotype was found many times. This CDR3 reads CASRPNGGTYEQYF. The CDR3 DNA sequence: TGTGCCAGCAGACCTAACGGAGGGACCTACGAGCAGTACTTC. The J gene is TRBJ2-7, the V gene TRBV7-9; possible D gene TRBD2, 6 bases. This CDR3 region has 14 residues. The V gene's germline CDR1 is SEHNR and CDR2 FQNEAQ (reference sequence). V lost 6 bases and J 2 bases, leaving 14 bases between the germline ends.

This chain links TRBV7-9 with TRBJ2-5; unclear D gene. The CDR3 covers 16 residues. V lost 0 bases, J lost 3 bases, and 14 bases lay in between. Per germline, CDR1 SEHNR and CDR2 FQNEAQ (reference sequence). CDR3 coding DNA: TGTGCCAGCAGCTTAGCGCTGCCAGTGGGCGAAGAGACCCAGTACTTC. Residues: CASSLALPVGEETQYF. Together with reference TRBV7-9 and TRBJ2-5, the CDR3 gives the full variable domain: DTGVSQNPRHKITKRGQNVTFRCDPISEHNRLYWYRQTLGQGPEFLTYFQNEAQLEKSRLLSDRFSAERPKGSFSTLEIQRTEQGDSAMYLCASSLALPVGEETQYFGPGTRLLVL.

This clonotype was picked up many times. The chain recombines TRBV20-1 with TRBJ2-7; perhaps TRBD2 as D (6 bases). This CDR3 contains 14 residues. V was clipped by 1 base and J by 1 base, with 11 bases between them. CDR1 and CDR2 (germline): DFQATT, SNEGSKA (reference sequence). CDR3 nucleotide sequence: TGCAGTGCTAGAGGCGTTAGCGGATCCTACGAGCAGTACTTC. It encodes CSARGVSGSYEQYF.

The chain employs TRBV6-1 and TRBJ1-5, with D possibly TRBD1 on 5 matching bases. CDR3 length: 17 residues. Germline V gene sequence: CDR1 MNHNS, CDR2 SASEGT. V shed 2 bases and J shed 6 bases, with 20 bases lying between them. CDR3 nucleotide sequence: TGTGCCAGCAGTGAATACGTGGGGGGTAGAAGAGGTCAGCCCCAGCATTTT. As protein: CASSEYVGGRRGQPQHF.

This clonotype was picked up many times. The rearrangement uses TRBV12-3 or TRBV12-4 and TRBJ1-5; D is perhaps TRBD1 (5 bases). Deletions cut 5 bases from V and 0 bases from J, with 17 bases between. The CDR3 is made up of 17 amino acids. DNA for the CDR3: TGTGCCAGCAGTCCCTCGGGACGGATCTATAGCAATCAGCCCCAGCATTTT. Translated, it gives CASSPSGRIYSNQPQHF.

The table lists this clonotype with a few counts. This chain links TRBV4-1 with TRBJ1-5; D is uncertain. Trimming shortened V by 0 bases and J by 6 bases, and 18 bases separated the two germline ends. The V gene's germline CDR1 is MGHRA and CDR2 YSYEKL. The CDR3 has 17 amino acids. The DNA of the CDR3 is TGCGCCAGCAGCCAAGATTTTAACCCCTCCGCGGTTCAGCCCCAGCATTTT. Amino acid sequence: CASSQDFNPSAVQPQHF.

This clonotype occurred a few times. This rearrangement joins TRBV30 to TRBJ2-7, with D tentatively TRBD2 (7 bases). The germline CDR1 and CDR2 sequences are GTSNPN and SVGIG (reference sequence). The CDR3 is made up of 14 amino acids. V was pared by 1 base and J by 3 bases, with 13 bases between. The CDR3 reads CAWSATGGGYEQYF. In DNA, the CDR3 is TGTGCCTGGAGTGCTACGGGGGGCGGCTACGAGCAGTACTTC.